A single sample gave rise to the 27 T cell receptor beta chains below, sequenced in a study of T cells in Graves' hyperthyroidism and ophthalmopathy. Using RNA transcripts as the source, TCR beta CDR3 regions were amplified. HTBI primers were the set used in a first-round RT-PCR of the TCR CDR3. TCRdb redid the calling of the multiplex PCR reads with MiXCR, one entry per CDR3 protein. The table lists hundreds of thousands of distinct CDR3 sequences, around 18% of them singletons. The sequencing sample was made of blood. All receptors come from a man aged 40-50 years with Graves' hyperthyroidism.

To note about this clonotype: No conserved phenylalanine or tryptophan is present at the end of the CDR3, so a read error is the likely explanation. The chain uses TRBV18 and TRBJ1-2; possible D gene TRBD1, 5 bases. Trimming removed 1 base at V and 4 bases at J, with 7 bases between. From germline, CDR1 is KGHSH and CDR2 LQKENI. This CDR3 spans 13 amino acids. The CDR3 protein is CASSPRGGYGYTI. In DNA form, the CDR3 reads TGTGCCAGCTCACCACGTGGGGGCTATGGCTACACCATC.

This clonotype was observed a few times. CDR3: CASSLYPPRGYGYTF. The CDR3 DNA follows: TGTGCCAGCAGCTTATATCCACCTCGGGGTTATGGCTACACCTTC. V gene TRBV11-2 combines with J gene TRBJ1-2, with unresolved D. The CDR3 is made up of 15 amino acids. Trimming stripped 2 bases from V and 5 bases from J, with 15 bases between. The germline V gene encodes CDR1 SGHAT and CDR2 FQNNGV. The full variable domain, completed using reference TRBV11-2 and TRBJ1-2, is EAGVAQSPRYKIIEKRQSVAFWCNPISGHATLYWYQQILGQGPKLLIQFQNNGVVDDSQLPKDRFSAERLKGVDSTLKIQPAKLEDSAVYLCASSLYPPRGYGYTFGSGTRLTVV.

The chain recombines TRBV2 with TRBJ1-1; D is ambiguous. The CDR3 consists of 13 residues. Germline assignment: CDR1 SNHLY and CDR2 FYNNEI. V lost 7 bases and J 0 bases, leaving 9 bases between the germline ends. This CDR3 is CASKIAMNTEAFF. The CDR3 coding sequence is TGTGCCAGCAAAATAGCGATGAACACTGAAGCTTTCTTT.

In this sample, this clonotype turned up once. A read error is likely, as this CDR3 ends without the conserved phenylalanine or tryptophan. J is TRBJ2-4 and V is TRBV6-1, with D tentatively TRBD1 or TRBD2 (5 bases each). The CDR3 is 19 amino acids. Germline V gives CDR1 MNHNS, CDR2 SASEGT. Between the trimmed V and J ends, which lost 6 bases and 0 bases, there was a span of 24 bases. The CDR3 sequence is CASRGNEGQGEIAKNIQYL. The CDR3 DNA sequence: TGTGCCAGCAGGGGGAACGAGGGGCAGGGTGAGATAGCCAAAAACATTCAGTACCTC.

At least ten counts were recorded for this clonotype. The rearrangement uses TRBV11-3 and TRBJ2-2, with D hard to call. Trimming shortened V by 1 base and J by 1 base, and 1 base separated the two germline ends. The CDR3 runs to 13 residues. Per the germline V gene, CDR1 is SGHNT and CDR2 is YENEEA. The CDR3 bases are TGTGCCAGCAGCTTAGTGAACACCGGGGAGCTGTTTTTT. This gives the protein CASSLVNTGELFF.

In this sample, this clonotype turned up many times. V usage is TRBV5-1 and J usage is TRBJ2-7; 7 nucleotides agree with TRBD1. CDR3 length: 16 residues. V lost 0 bases to trimming and J lost 0 bases; unmatched junction nucleotides: 6. Per germline, CDR1 SGHRS and CDR2 YFSETQ. CDR3 amino acids: CASSLEATGHSYEQYF. The CDR3 DNA follows: TGCGCCAGCAGCTTGGAGGCGACAGGGCACTCCTACGAGCAGTACTTC.

The rearrangement joins TRBV18 to TRBJ1-1; possibly TRBD1 for D (5 bases). From germline, CDR1 is KGHSH and CDR2 LQKENI. The CDR3 length is 14 residues. V was cut by 2 bases and J by 5 bases, with 12 bases left in between. The CDR3 nucleotides are TGTGCCAGCTCACCAGTCGGGGCACGGACTGAAGCTTTCTTT. Translating it yields CASSPVGARTEAFF.

This clonotype was counted only a few times. The V call is TRBV7-6, the J call TRBJ2-3, with D unresolved. In germline, CDR1 is SGHVS, CDR2 FNYEAQ. There are 14 residues in the CDR3. Trimming removed 1 base from V and 5 bases from J, with 10 bases in between. The DNA of the CDR3 is TGTGCCAGCAGCTTAGGCTTGGCGATAGATACGCAGTATTTT. Protein product: CASSLGLAIDTQYF.

The CDR3 coding sequence is TGTGCCATCAGTAGAGAGCGGGGGGTCTACAATGAGCAGTTCTTC. Translating it yields CAISRERGVYNEQFF. V gene TRBV10-3 combines with J gene TRBJ2-1; 9 bases map to TRBD2. The length of the CDR3 is 15 residues. CDR1 and CDR2 (germline): ENHRY, SYGVKD. J lost 3 bases, V lost 5 bases, and 5 bases had no gene match.

This clonotype was seen repeatedly, ten times or more. The J gene is TRBJ1-2, the V gene TRBV28; 7 bases are a match to TRBD1. This CDR3 has 13 residues. In germline, CDR1 is MDHEN, CDR2 SYDVKM. V lost 6 bases, J lost 8 bases, and 9 bases stayed unmatched. The chain's CDR3 is CASSLGQAVGYTF. For the CDR3, the DNA is TGTGCCAGCAGCCTCGGACAGGCAGTAGGCTACACCTTC.

This clonotype was recorded many times. This chain links TRBV20-1 with TRBJ1-6; D remains unclear. The CDR3 is 16 amino acids. From germline, CDR1 is DFQATT and CDR2 SNEGSKA (reference sequence). The germline V and J ends were trimmed by 0 bases and 4 bases, with 13 bases remaining between them. The CDR3 sequence is CSARDSGLMYNSPLHF. In DNA, the CDR3 is TGCAGTGCTAGAGATTCCGGACTCATGTATAATTCACCCCTCCACTTT.

The sample holds many counts of this clonotype. The chain joins TRBV7-2 to TRBJ1-6; maybe TRBD1 (5 bases). Trimming left V 4 bases short and J 4 bases short, with 5 bases between. Germline V gene lookup returns CDR1 SGHTA and CDR2 FQGNSA. This CDR3 region has 13 residues. The CDR3 loop is CASSWGYNSPLHF. The CDR3, as DNA: TGTGCCAGCAGCTGGGGGTATAATTCACCCCTCCACTTT.

This clonotype was seen a single time. The CDR3 DNA sequence: TGTGCCTGGAGTACAGGGGGTGCGCCCCAGCATTTT. Encoded protein: CAWSTGGAPQHF. The chain carries TRBV30 and TRBJ1-5; 8 bases are shared with TRBD1. Germline V CDR1 and CDR2: GTSNPN, SVGIG (reference sequence). The CDR3 runs 12 residues. V trimming: 2 bases; J trimming: 9 bases; junction bases outside the gene matches: 3.

The genes are TRBV9 and TRBJ2-5; D remains unclear. Trimming took off 0 bases at V and 3 bases at J, with 9 bases between the two ends. The CDR3 is 14 residues long. The germline gives CDR1 SGDLS, CDR2 YYNGEE. In nucleotides, the CDR3 is TGTGCCAGCAGCGTAGATCCGGAAGAAGAGACCCAGTACTTC. Protein sequence: CASSVDPEEETQYF. Filled out from reference TRBV9 and TRBJ2-5, the complete variable domain reads DSGVTQTPKHLITATGQRVTLRCSPRSGDLSVYWYQQSLDQGLQFLIQYYNGEERAKGNILERFSAQQFPDLHSELNLSSLELGDSALYFCASSVDPEEETQYFGPGTRLLVL.

At least ten counts were recorded for this clonotype. The chain recombines TRBV28 with TRBJ2-6, with TRBD1 as a possible D gene (5 bases). Trimming took 2 bases from V and 2 from J, leaving 7 bases between them. The germline gives CDR1 MDHEN, CDR2 SYDVKM. The CDR3 covers 15 residues. CDR3 nucleotides: TGTGCCAGCAGTTTAGCAGGGACTGGGGCCAACGTCCTGACTTTC. It translates to CASSLAGTGANVLTF.

This clonotype occurred many times. V usage is TRBV9 and J usage is TRBJ2-5; 11 bases are a match to TRBD2. The germline V gene has CDR1 SGDLS and CDR2 YYNGEE. This CDR3 has 16 residues. V dropped 3 bases and J dropped 4; count of bases not matched to a gene: 8. CDR3 nucleotides: TGTGCCAGCAGCGAGGGGACTAGCGGAAGTAGAGAGACCCAGTACTTC. Its translation: CASSEGTSGSRETQYF.

The chain links TRBV9 to TRBJ2-2; TRBD1 might be the D (6 bases). V was trimmed by 2 bases and J by 6 bases, leaving 11 bases between them. Per the germline V gene, CDR1 is SGDLS and CDR2 is YYNGEE. The CDR3 extends over 14 amino acids. The CDR3 DNA follows: TGTGCCAGCAGCGTTACAGGGACCCCCGGGGAGCTGTTTTTT. This gives the protein CASSVTGTPGELFF.

This clonotype was seen at least ten times. This chain connects TRBV30 to TRBJ1-2, with 7 bases matching TRBD1. The germline V gene encodes CDR1 GTSNPN and CDR2 SVGIG (reference sequence). The ends lost 2 bases at V and 7 bases at J; junction bases unmatched: 4. The CDR3 loop spans 12 amino acids. Written as DNA, the CDR3 is TGTGCCTGGAGTCCCACAGGGGCTGGCTACACCTTC. Amino acids: CAWSPTGAGYTF.

The table lists this clonotype with many counts. The chain recombines TRBV6-1 with TRBJ2-7; D tentatively fits TRBD1 or TRBD2 (5 bases each). V was clipped by 7 bases and J by 3 bases, with 10 bases between them. Germline CDR1 MNHNS, CDR2 SASEGT. The CDR3 loop spans 12 amino acids. DNA for the CDR3: TGTGCCAGCACGGGGCAGGGCTACGAGCAGTACTTC. It specifies CASTGQGYEQYF.

This clonotype was recorded many times. V is TRBV3-1 and J is TRBJ2-7; 9 bases align to TRBD2. CDR1 and CDR2 from the germline V gene are LGHDT and YNNKEL (reference sequence). This CDR3 has 15 amino acids. Germline trimming cut 3 bases from V and 7 bases from J; bases unmatched to any gene: 10. CDR3 loop: CASSHAPGLAGEQYF. The CDR3 region has the DNA TGTGCCAGCAGCCATGCGCCGGGGCTAGCGGGGGAGCAGTACTTC.

On this clonotype itself: A much bigger clone sits one base away, suggesting this may be a read error. The chain links TRBV10-3 to TRBJ1-6, with D maybe TRBD1 (5 bases). This CDR3 contains 15 residues. The germline gives CDR1 ENHRY, CDR2 SYGVKD. This CDR3 reads CDISEPLGGNSPLHF. CDR3 DNA sequence: TGTGACATCAGTGAGCCATTGGGGGGGAATTCACCCCTCCACTTT.

There are many counts of this clonotype. V usage is TRBV10-3 and J usage is TRBJ1-3; D is ambiguous. Germline CDR1 and CDR2: ENHRY and SYGVKD. The CDR3 is 14 residues long. Trimming stripped 3 bases from V and 5 bases from J, with 11 bases between. The CDR3 loop reads CAISDKATRNTIYF. In nucleotides, the CDR3 is TGTGCCATCAGTGACAAGGCTACTCGAAACACCATATATTTT.

This sequence joins TRBV3-2 and TRBJ2-3; the table's D call TRBD2 went unverified against the DNA. TRBV3-2 is reported as a pseudogene. This CDR3 spans 15 amino acids. CDR3 in amino acids: CASSPVDSRFDTQYF. CDR3 DNA sequence: TGTGCCAGCAGCCCCGTGGACTCGCGGTTCGATACGCAGTATTTT.

This clonotype was seen ten or more times. The chain carries TRBV3-1 and TRBJ1-2; 7 bases map to TRBD1. Germline assignment: CDR1 LGHDT and CDR2 YNNKEL (reference sequence). There are 12 residues in the CDR3. V trimming: 1 base; J trimming: 7 bases; junction bases outside the gene matches: 0. The CDR3 DNA reads as TGTGCCAGCAGCCAAGGGACAGGTGGCTACACCTTC. Its protein is CASSQGTGGYTF. Looking up the rest from reference TRBV3-1 and TRBJ1-2 gives the full variable domain: DTAVSQTPKYLVTQMGNDKSIKCEQNLGHDTMYWYKQDSKKFLKIMFSYNNKELIINETVPNRFSPKSPDKAHLNLHINSLELGDSAVYFCASSQGTGGYTFGSGTRLTVV.

In its sample, this clonotype was seen a few times. This sequence may be a read error, since a much larger clone differs from it by one base. A read error is likely, as this CDR3 ends without the conserved phenylalanine or tryptophan. The CDR3 protein is CASSLGGRPNTEAFS. The CDR3 coding sequence is TGTGCCAGCAGCTTAGGGGGACGGCCGAACACTGAAGCTTTCTCT. The chain uses TRBV11-2 and TRBJ1-1; D may be TRBD1 (5 bases). The CDR3 is made up of 15 amino acids. V lost 1 base and J 1 base, leaving 10 bases between the germline ends. The germline V gene encodes CDR1 SGHAT and CDR2 FQNNGV.

This clonotype was detected ten times or more. This chain connects TRBV2 to TRBJ2-5; a weak D match, TRBD2 (5 bases). Germline V lookup: CDR1 SNHLY, CDR2 FYNNEI. Trimming stripped 6 bases from V and 3 bases from J, with 11 bases between. The CDR3 spans 13 residues. The CDR3 DNA reads as TGTGCCAGCAGCCCACTAGAAAAAGAGACCCAGTACTTC. Protein product: CASSPLEKETQYF.

The chain joins TRBV7-6 to TRBJ2-7, with D possibly matching TRBD2 (5 bases). Germline CDR1 SGHVS, CDR2 FNYEAQ. The CDR3 sequence is 18 residues long. Deletions cut 5 bases from V and 0 bases from J, with 23 bases between. The CDR3 sequence: CASSPGAGVGSNSYEQYF. CDR3 sequence (DNA): TGTGCCAGCAGCCCTGGAGCCGGGGTCGGGTCGAACTCCTACGAGCAGTACTTC.